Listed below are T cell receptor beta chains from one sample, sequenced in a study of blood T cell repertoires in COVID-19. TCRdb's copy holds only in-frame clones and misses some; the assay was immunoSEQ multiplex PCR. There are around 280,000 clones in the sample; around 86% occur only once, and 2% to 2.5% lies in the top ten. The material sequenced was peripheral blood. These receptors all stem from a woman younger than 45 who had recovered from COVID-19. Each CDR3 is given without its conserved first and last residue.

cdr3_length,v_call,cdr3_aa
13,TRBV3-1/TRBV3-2,ASSPQFFSGSEQF
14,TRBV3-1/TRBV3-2,ASSQAPGRGGMQLF
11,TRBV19,AGPGQGAHEQY
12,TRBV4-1,ASSQLTGAQPQH
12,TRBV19,ASSDLRLGTEAF
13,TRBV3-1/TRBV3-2,ASSLGTGKQETQY
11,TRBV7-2,ASSFSGVWGYT
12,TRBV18,ASSPEADSYGYT
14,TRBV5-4,ASSNVREGNTGELF
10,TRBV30,AWSGDDEKLF
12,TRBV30,AWSVLRGYDEQF
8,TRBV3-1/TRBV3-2,ASSQQKLF
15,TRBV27,ASSLPSGTSGYNEQF
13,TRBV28,ASSLTGQGRRGYT
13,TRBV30,AWSLTGGANYGYT
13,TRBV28,ASSSPSRQGQPQH
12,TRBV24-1,ATRGGRDTGELF
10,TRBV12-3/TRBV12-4,ASGREGETQY
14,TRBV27,ASSARLLAGADTQY
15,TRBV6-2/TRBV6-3,ASSYNPGQGWPDTQY
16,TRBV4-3,ASSHQWGGPAGTGELF
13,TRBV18,ASSPTGGSGNTIY
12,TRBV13,ASREQGTSYEQY
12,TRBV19,ASSIAPGTYEQY
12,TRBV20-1,SASSPSGNQPQH
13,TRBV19,ASAFRDRGSYEQY
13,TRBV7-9,ASSLVPDSNYGYT
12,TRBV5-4,ASSSLQGNYEQY
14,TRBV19,ASQHPRGSGANVLT
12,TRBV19,ASRSSGEYNEQF
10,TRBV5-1,ASSLQGYEQY
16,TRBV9,ASSLPRDTGSITGELF
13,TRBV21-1,ASIFVPQLNYEQY
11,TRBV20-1,SASTSGRQKKF
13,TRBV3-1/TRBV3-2,ASSRNRGSSYGYT
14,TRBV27,ASSLSGLWVPQGQY
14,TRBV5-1,ASERRGLGGSGELF
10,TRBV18,ASSKGTEEQY
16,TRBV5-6,ASSLRSSSRGATDTQY
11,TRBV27,ASSYREGETQY
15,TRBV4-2,ASSTFEGGGRADTQY